The rows below give T cell receptor beta chains drawn from one sample of a study of cytomegalovirus exposure and HLA in healthy donors. Clones were sequenced by immunoSEQ multiplex PCR, and TCRdb holds only the in-frame ones, with some missing. The sample has about 170,000 clones, around nine tenths seen once. Input material: PBMCs. The receptors come from a woman aged 30 to 39 in good health and CMV-seronegative. Both conserved end residues are part of each CDR3. Fields, in order: clone size, D gene, V gene, J gene, CDR3 DNA, CDR3 protein. The D gene is left open where the match is weak. Some rows mark clone size as missing; the rest say once, few, many or name a class of expanded clone.

clone size: NA; D gene: TRBD2; V gene: TRBV27; J gene: TRBJ2-5; CDR3 DNA: TGTGCCAGCAGGACCCTAGCGGGTCAAGAGACCCAGTACTTC; CDR3 protein: CASRTLAGQETQYF
clone size: NA; D gene: TRBD1; V gene: TRBV29-1; J gene: TRBJ2-7; CDR3 DNA: TGCAGCGTTGGCAGGGGGCGCGTCCCTTACGAGCAGTACTTC; CDR3 protein: CSVGRGRVPYEQYF
clone size: NA; D gene: NA; V gene: TRBV4-1; J gene: TRBJ1-1; CDR3 DNA: TGCGCCAGCAGCCGATTACAGGGAATTGAAGCTTTCTTT; CDR3 protein: CASSRLQGIEAFF
clone size: NA; D gene: NA; V gene: TRBV15; J gene: TRBJ1-1; CDR3 DNA: TGTGCCACCAGCCCGGAACGGAGGGAATATGGCCCTGAAGCTTTCTTT; CDR3 protein: CATSPERREYGPEAFF
clone size: many; D gene: NA; V gene: TRBV25-1; J gene: TRBJ2-7; CDR3 DNA: TGTGCCAGCAGTGAGTATAAACAGCCCTACGAGCAGTACTTC; CDR3 protein: CASSEYKQPYEQYF
clone size: NA; D gene: NA; V gene: TRBV30; J gene: TRBJ1-2; CDR3 DNA: TGTGCCTGGGGGGAGTACGGCTACACCTTC; CDR3 protein: CAWGEYGYTF
clone size: NA; D gene: TRBD1; V gene: TRBV5-1; J gene: TRBJ1-1; CDR3 DNA: TGCGCCAGCAGCTTATACAGGGGGCTTAATGATGAAGCTTTCTTT; CDR3 protein: CASSLYRGLNDEAFF
clone size: NA; D gene: NA; V gene: TRBV6-5; J gene: TRBJ2-3; CDR3 DNA: TGTGCCAGCAGACACGAGCAATCGGAGACAGATACGCAGTATTTT; CDR3 protein: CASRHEQSETDTQYF
clone size: NA; D gene: TRBD2; V gene: TRBV4-3; J gene: TRBJ2-7; CDR3 DNA: TGCGCCAGCAGCCAAGATAATCTCGACAGTTCCGGGGGGGAGCAGTACTTC; CDR3 protein: CASSQDNLDSSGGEQYF
clone size: NA; D gene: NA; V gene: TRBV5-1; J gene: TRBJ1-3; CDR3 DNA: TGCGCCAGCAGCTTGGGCGACAGCTTCTCTGGAAACACCATATATTTT; CDR3 protein: CASSLGDSFSGNTIYF
clone size: NA; D gene: NA; V gene: TRBV27; J gene: TRBJ1-6; CDR3 DNA: TGTGCCAGCGCTCAAGAAGAGAATTCACCCCTCCACTTT; CDR3 protein: CASAQEENSPLHF
clone size: NA; D gene: NA; V gene: TRBV4-1; J gene: TRBJ1-1; CDR3 DNA: TGCGCCAGCAGTGGCAGCGCCCTCATGAACACTGAAGCTTTCTTT; CDR3 protein: CASSGSALMNTEAFF
clone size: NA; D gene: NA; V gene: TRBV7-4; J gene: TRBJ1-2; CDR3 DNA: TGTGCCAGCAGCTTAGCTAGGCAGGGTGACTATGGCTACACCTTC; CDR3 protein: CASSLARQGDYGYTF
clone size: NA; D gene: NA; V gene: TRBV5-1; J gene: TRBJ2-1; CDR3 DNA: TGCGCCAGCAGCTTAACCGGGGGATCCAATGAGCAGTTCTTC; CDR3 protein: CASSLTGGSNEQFF
clone size: once; D gene: NA; V gene: TRBV27; J gene: TRBJ2-5; CDR3 DNA: TGTGCCAGCAGCCCGATGGGAGCGGGCGCTCAAGAGACCCAGTACTTC; CDR3 protein: CASSPMGAGAQETQYF
clone size: NA; D gene: TRBD1; V gene: TRBV9; J gene: TRBJ1-5; CDR3 DNA: TGTGCCAGCAGCGCGGACAGGGGGAATCAGCCCCAGCATTTT; CDR3 protein: CASSADRGNQPQHF
clone size: NA; D gene: TRBD1; V gene: TRBV7-9; J gene: TRBJ1-2; CDR3 DNA: TGTGCCAGCAGCTTAAATTCGGGACAGGGAAGCTATGGCTACACCTTC; CDR3 protein: CASSLNSGQGSYGYTF
clone size: NA; D gene: NA; V gene: TRBV6-5; J gene: TRBJ1-3; CDR3 DNA: TGTGCCAGTCACAGCAGCTCTGGAAACACCATATATTTT; CDR3 protein: CASHSSSGNTIYF
clone size: NA; D gene: NA; V gene: TRBV19; J gene: TRBJ1-2; CDR3 DNA: TGTGCCTCCTCCCGGGGGGACTATGGCTACACCTTC; CDR3 protein: CASSRGDYGYTF
clone size: NA; D gene: NA; V gene: TRBV2; J gene: TRBJ1-5; CDR3 DNA: TGTGCCAGCAGTGACGGACAGTCTAGCAATCAGCCCCAGCATTTT; CDR3 protein: CASSDGQSSNQPQHF
clone size: NA; D gene: TRBD2; V gene: TRBV4-3; J gene: TRBJ2-7; CDR3 DNA: TGCGCCAGCAGCTATACGGTCGCTACTAGCGGGGAAACCTACGAGCAGTACTTC; CDR3 protein: CASSYTVATSGETYEQYF
clone size: NA; D gene: NA; V gene: TRBV27; J gene: TRBJ1-1; CDR3 DNA: TGTGCCAGCAGTTCCCCGGTTGGCACTGAAGCTTTCTTT; CDR3 protein: CASSSPVGTEAFF
clone size: NA; D gene: NA; V gene: TRBV25-1; J gene: TRBJ1-4; CDR3 DNA: TGTGCCAGCAGTGGAGAGATAGCCAGTAATGAAAAACTGTTTTTT; CDR3 protein: CASSGEIASNEKLFF
clone size: NA; D gene: TRBD1; V gene: TRBV7-9; J gene: TRBJ2-7; CDR3 DNA: TGTGCCAGCAGCCCCCGAGGGGGCCTTAGCTACGAGCAGTACTTC; CDR3 protein: CASSPRGGLSYEQYF
clone size: NA; D gene: NA; V gene: TRBV10-2; J gene: TRBJ2-7; CDR3 DNA: TGCGCCAGCAGAGCAATTTCCTACGAGCAGTACTTC; CDR3 protein: CASRAISYEQYF
clone size: NA; D gene: TRBD2; V gene: TRBV29-1; J gene: TRBJ2-1; CDR3 DNA: TGCAGCGTTGACCCTAGCGGGGGGTTCTACAATGAGCAGTTCTTC; CDR3 protein: CSVDPSGGFYNEQFF
clone size: NA; D gene: NA; V gene: TRBV7-6; J gene: TRBJ2-7; CDR3 DNA: TGTGCCAGCAGCTCCGACAGGAGCTCCTACGAGCAGTACTTC; CDR3 protein: CASSSDRSSYEQYF